This record concerns one T cell receptor (beta chain) sequence. V lost 3 bases, J lost 3 bases, and 21 bases lay in between. From germline, CDR1 is SQVTM and CDR2 ANQGSEA. The CDR3 totals 16 residues. These data belong to a study of T cell responses to AZD1222 COVID-19 vaccine. TCRdb's copy holds only in-frame clones and misses some; the assay was immunoSEQ multiplex PCR. The sample has 55,000 to 70,000 clones, about 91% seen once. The genes are TRBV29-1 and TRBJ2-7, with D possibly matching TRBD1 (5 bases). The clonotype was recovered from an adult who received the AZD1222 COVID-19 vaccine. This material consisted of peripheral blood, taken 28 days after the second AZD1222 dose. In DNA, the CDR3 is TGCAGCGTTGATTTAAGTGGACGTAAGGGGCTCTACGAGCAGTACTTC. It translates to CSVDLSGRKGLYEQYF.